This T cell receptor (beta chain) came from a study of T cell responses to AZD1222 COVID-19 vaccine. CDR1 and CDR2 (germline): LNHNV, YYDKDF (reference sequence). The CDR3 is 14 residues long. Deletions cut 8 bases from V and 4 bases from J, with 16 bases between. Sequenced by immunoSEQ multiplex PCR; TCRdb stores in-frame clones only, minus some. The sample shows more than 90,000 clones, almost 90% of them seen only once. Concerning this clone itself: Its antigen is unknown.

Study-wide points: Donors in the cohort were predominantly white British and more often female, and clonal diversity was possibly underestimated. It was only a handful of AZD1222 recipients who were seropositive at baseline.

The chain carries TRBV15 and TRBJ2-3; TRBD2 is a possible D gene (5 bases). The sample was peripheral blood, taken 28 days after the second AZD1222 dose. This TCR was recovered from an adult who received the AZD1222 COVID-19 vaccine. The CDR3 here is CATSSRAGPDTQYF. CDR3 DNA: TGTGCCACCTCGTCGAGGGCAGGCCCAGATACGCAGTATTTT.